Listed below are T cell receptor beta chains from one sample, sequenced in a study of blood T cells in healthy people across ages. TCRdb reanalysed the 5' RACE reads using MiXCR and keeps one entry per CDR3 protein. The data hold roughly 800,000 distinct CDR3 sequences, with about three fifths observed a single time. The sample consisted of blood. These receptor sequences come from a man aged 25 to 40 in good health. CDR3s include the opening cysteine and the closing phenylalanine or tryptophan. The D gene is left open where the match is weak. Expanded clones are given a class, and other clones once, few, many or no size at all.

>-|TRBD2|TRBV10-3|TRBJ2-7
TGTGCCATCAGTGATGGCGGGAGTCAATACGAGCAGTACTTC
CAISDGGSQYEQYF
>-|TRBD2|TRBV4-3|TRBJ2-5
TGCGCCAGCAGCCAAGATAAGGGTGGGGGACTAGCGGGGAAAGAGACCCAGTACTTC
CASSQDKGGGLAGKETQYF
>-|-|TRBV28|TRBJ1-5
TGTGCCAGCAGTCCATCACAGGTAGGGAGTCCCCAGCATTTT
CASSPSQVGSPQHF
>-|TRBD2|TRBV20-1|TRBJ2-1
TGCAGTGCCGGGACTAGCGGGAGCCCTTGGAGCTCCTACAATGAGCAGTTCTTC
CSAGTSGSPWSSYNEQFF
>-|-|TRBV20-1|TRBJ2-2
TGCAGTGCTAGAGATGCCGGGGAGCTGTTTTTT
CSARDAGELFF
>few|-|TRBV21-1|TRBJ2-3
TGTGCCAGCAGCAAAGTTAGGTCTAGCAGGCTCGCAGATACGCAGTATTTT
CASSKVRSSRLADTQYF
>-|TRBD2|TRBV3-1|TRBJ2-3
TGTGCCAGCAGCCAAGAGGATCTAGCGGGGAGGAAGACAAGCACAGATACGCAGTATTTT
CASSQEDLAGRKTSTDTQYF
>few|-|TRBV29-1|TRBJ2-1
TGCAGCTTTGCCCGGAGGGCCAATGAGCAGTTCTTC
CSFARRANEQFF
>once|-|TRBV7-2|TRBJ2-7
TGTGCCAGCAGCCCGGGCGGACTCTACGACGAGCAGTACTTC
CASSPGGLYDEQYF
>-|-|TRBV9|TRBJ2-7
TGTGCCAGCAGCCCCAAGGCCGCGGCAGGCACTTACGAGCAGTACTTC
CASSPKAAAGTYEQYF
>many|TRBD1|TRBV7-2|TRBJ2-6
TGTGCCAGCAGCCCCCGTGGGACAGGGGGTAGTGGGGCCAACGTCCTGACTTTC
CASSPRGTGGSGANVLTF
>few|-|TRBV7-2|TRBJ2-5
TGTGCCAGCAGCTCCTCCGCAAGCGGGTCGTGGGAGACCCAGTACTTC
CASSSSASGSWETQYF
>-|-|TRBV3-1|TRBJ1-2
TGTGCCAGCAGCCGGGACGCCTTCTATGGCTACACCTTC
CASSRDAFYGYTF
>-|-|TRBV3-1|TRBJ2-1
TGTGCCAGCAGCCAAGCGACAGGATACAATGAGCAGTTCTTC
CASSQATGYNEQFF
>-|-|TRBV12-3/TRBV12-4|TRBJ2-7
TGTGCCAGCACACCATATCCAGCCTACGAGCAGTACTTC
CASTPYPAYEQYF
>few|-|TRBV5-6|TRBJ1-5
TGTGCCAGCATGTCGGGACAAACTCAGCCCCAGCATTTT
CASMSGQTQPQHF
>-|TRBD1|TRBV20-1|TRBJ1-1
TGCAGTGCTAGAGATCTGCTAGGGGGCTCGGACACTGAAGCTTTCTTT
CSARDLLGGSDTEAFF
>-|TRBD2|TRBV15|TRBJ2-5
TGTGCCACCAGCAAAGAAATTATGGCTAGCGGGCAAGAGACCCAGTACTTC
CATSKEIMASGQETQYF
>few|TRBD2|TRBV4-2|TRBJ2-3
TGTGCCAGCTCAGGACACCTCGGACTAGCAGAACGGGGCACAGATACGCAGTATTTT
CASSGHLGLAERGTDTQYF
>-|-|TRBV7-2|TRBJ2-1
TGTGCCAGCAGCCATGATTCGGACGCGCGAGTCCGTGAGCAGTTCTTC
CASSHDSDARVREQFF
>-|-|TRBV28|TRBJ1-5
TGTGCCAGCAGTTCCCCTCGGGGGGGGTTCAATCAGCCCCAGCATTTT
CASSSPRGGFNQPQHF
>-|-|TRBV13|TRBJ2-4
TGTGCCAGCAGCTTAAAAGGTCAAACCAAAAACATTCAGTACTTC
CASSLKGQTKNIQYF
>-|-|TRBV14|TRBJ2-6
TGTGCCAGCAGCCAAGGAGGGGCGGCAGGGGCCAACGTCCTGACTTTC
CASSQGGAAGANVLTF
>-|-|TRBV4-3|TRBJ1-6
TGCGCCACGGACACTACCGGGCAAAATTCACCCCTCCACTTT
CATDTTGQNSPLHF
>-|-|TRBV28|TRBJ2-7
TGTGCCAGCGGGGAAGATGCGAGATACTACGAGCAGTACTTC
CASGEDARYYEQYF
>-|-|TRBV6-1|TRBJ1-5
TGTGCCAGCAGTGAAGCTCCGGGACACGATCAGCCCCAGCATTTT
CASSEAPGHDQPQHF